This TCR beta chain was identified during a study of T cell responses to AZD1222 COVID-19 vaccine. From germline, CDR1 is GTSNPN and CDR2 SVGIG (reference sequence). CDR3 length: 13 amino acids. Trimming pared 4 bases from V and 0 bases from J, leaving 7 bases between. Libraries were prepared by immunoSEQ multiplex PCR; TCRdb keeps only in-frame clonotypes and omits some of them. Of about 220,000 clones in the sample, under 95% were seen once. The rearrangement joins TRBV30 to TRBJ1-5; D uncertain. The material was peripheral blood, obtained on day 0 of MenACWY control vaccination. The TCR sequence derives from an adult in good health. The CDR3 region is CAWNQNSNQPQHF. CDR3 nucleotides: TGTGCCTGGAACCAGAATAGCAATCAGCCCCAGCATTTT. The complete variable domain, with remaining parts taken from reference TRBV30 and TRBJ1-5, reads SQTIHQWPATLVQPVGSPLSLECTVEGTSNPNLYWYRQAAGRGLQLLFYSVGIGQISSEVPQNLSASRPQDRQFILSSKKLLLSDSGFYLCAWNQNSNQPQHFGDGTRLSIL.